The rows below give T cell receptor beta chains drawn from one sample of a study of CD8+CD57+ T cells in acquired aplastic anemia. TCRdb recomputed calls from the reads with MiXCR, one row per CDR3 protein. The table includes under 200,000 distinct CDR3 sequences, 48% detected once. The sequenced sample consisted of sorted CD4+, CD8+, or CD8+CD57+ T cells (not recorded which) from PBMCs. Receptors were obtained from a human donor with aplastic anemia. Both conserved end residues are part of each CDR3. D genes are given only for firm matches. Expanded clones get a size class; other rows say once, few or many, or leave the size out.

>TRBD1|TRBV2|TRBJ2-1|many
TGTGCCCTAGTTCAGGACAGGAGCTCCTACAATGAGCAGTTCTTC
CALVQDRSSYNEQFF
>TRBD1|TRBV10-3|TRBJ1-5|-
TGTGCCATCAGCCCGGGACAGACGTATAGCAATCAGCCCCAGCATTTT
CAISPGQTYSNQPQHF
>-|TRBV7-9|TRBJ1-2|many
TGTGCCAGCAGCTCCACGGGGCGTGATTATGGCTACACCTTC
CASSSTGRDYGYTF
>-|TRBV11-2|TRBJ1-2|-
TGTGCCAGCAGCCCAGAAACTTCTGAGATGCATGGCTACACCTTC
CASSPETSEMHGYTF
>-|TRBV29-1|TRBJ2-2|-
TGCAGCGTTTTGGGGTTGGGGGAGCTGTTTTTT
CSVLGLGELFF
>-|TRBV19|TRBJ1-2|-
TGTGCCAGTACCATGGGTAGGGGGAGGGCTGGCTACACCTTC
CASTMGRGRAGYTF
>TRBD1|TRBV24-1|TRBJ2-5|few
TGTGCCACCAGTGATGGGACAGGGACTTTAGAGACCCAGTACTTC
CATSDGTGTLETQYF
>TRBD1|TRBV15|TRBJ2-5|-
TGTGCCACCAGCGGGGACAGGACGGAGACCCAGTACTTC
CATSGDRTETQYF
>TRBD1|TRBV10-1|TRBJ1-1|-
TGCGCCAGCTCCCCGACAGGGAGGTTAATGAACACTGAAGCTTTCTTT
CASSPTGRLMNTEAFF
>-|TRBV7-8|TRBJ1-1|-
TGTGCCAGCACCAGACAGGCCTCGGGGACTGAAGCTTTCTTT
CASTRQASGTEAFF
>TRBD2|TRBV4-1|TRBJ2-3|many
TGCGCCAGCAGCCAAGTCGGTGGGAGGGACACAGATACGCAGTATTTT
CASSQVGGRDTDTQYF
>-|TRBV6-1|TRBJ1-1|once
TGTGCCAGCAGTCCGGGGATGCTAGCTTTCTTT
CASSPGMLAFF
>-|TRBV10-3|TRBJ2-7|many
TGTGCCATCAGTGGGACAGCCTCCTACGAGCAGTACTTC
CAISGTASYEQYF